Below, 14 T cell receptor beta chains from the same sample are listed, as sequenced in a study of T cell repertoires in cytomegalovirus infection. One entry per CDR3 protein, called by TCRdb with MiXCR from the reads. The repertoire holds roughly 630,000 distinct CDR3 sequences, about 24% seen once, with roughly 8% in the top ten. What was sequenced was CD8+ T cells from PBMCs. Source of these receptors: a human donor in good health (CMV status not recorded). Some clones in this sample may be carry-over from other donors' samples.

This clonotype appeared a few times. This rearrangement joins TRBV20-1 to TRBJ2-3, with D perhaps matching TRBD2 (6 bases). Germline CDR1 and CDR2: DFQATT and SNEGSKA (reference sequence). Trimming took off 3 bases at V and 4 bases at J, with 23 bases between the two ends. CDR3 size: 17 residues. The CDR3 sequence: CSASSFWEAAGADTQYF. In nucleotides, the CDR3 is TGCAGTGCTAGTTCTTTCTGGGAGGCAGCCGGGGCAGATACGCAGTATTTT.

A word on this clonotype: A much larger clone lies a single base off, so this may be a read error. V gene TRBV11-2 combines with J gene TRBJ1-6, with D possibly being TRBD1 (5 bases). The germline V gene has CDR1 SGHAT and CDR2 FQNNGV. There are 17 residues in the CDR3. The CDR3 bases are TGTACCAGCAGCTTAGTATTCGGCAGGGTCTATAATTCACCCCTCCACTTT. It specifies CTSSLVFGRVYNSPLHF.

The chain has TRBV20-1 and TRBJ1-1; D is possibly TRBD1 (6 bases). CDR1 and CDR2 (germline): DFQATT, SNEGSKA (reference sequence). V lost 1 base and J 1 base, leaving 10 bases between the germline ends. The CDR3 loop spans 14 amino acids. CDR3 in DNA: TGCAGTGCTAGAGGTTTGACAGGGAACACTGAAGCTTTCTTT. This sequence encodes CSARGLTGNTEAFF.

The sample holds a few counts of this clonotype. The rearrangement joins TRBV6-8 to TRBJ2-7, with 11 nucleotides matching TRBD1. The CDR3 consists of 16 residues. Germline V gene lookup returns CDR1 MNHGY and CDR2 SAAAGT. V trimming: 4 bases; J trimming: 0 bases; junction bases outside the gene matches: 5. CDR3 sequence (DNA): TGTGCCAGCAGTTCCCGGGGGACAGGGGGCTCCTACGAGCAGTACGTC. Residues: CASSSRGTGGSYEQYV.

This clonotype has a single count. The chain recombines TRBV11-2 with TRBJ2-2; TRBD2 aligns across 9 bases. Germline V lookup: CDR1 SGHAT, CDR2 FQNNGV. V dropped 1 base and J dropped 3; count of bases not matched to a gene: 9. The CDR3 consists of 18 residues. CDR3 DNA: TGTGCCAGCAGCTTAGTCCTAGCGGGGCCCTGGGACACCGGGGAGCTGTTTTTT. Translating gives CASSLVLAGPWDTGELFF.

The chain uses TRBV28 and TRBJ2-1, with D uncertain. CDR3 length: 13 residues. Germline-derived CDR1 and CDR2 are MDHEN and SYDVKM. V was shortened by 6 bases and J by 2 bases, with 8 bases between the two germline ends. The CDR3 nucleotides read TGTGCCAGCAGCGCGAGCGCCTACAATGAGCAGTTCTTC. Protein: CASSASAYNEQFF. The variable domain in full, completed from reference TRBV28 and TRBJ2-1, reads DVKVTQSSRYLVKRTGEKVFLECVQDMDHENMFWYRQDPGLGLRLIYFSYDVKMKEKGDIPEGYSVSREKKERFSLILESASTNQTSMYLCASSASAYNEQFFGPGTRLTVL.

Concerning this clonotype: A much more abundant neighbour one base away suggests this may be a read error. The chain's CDR3 is CASRGRLNTVAFF. The CDR3 coding sequence is TGTGCCAGCCGCGGCCGCCTTAACACTGTAGCTTTCTTT. The rearrangement links TRBV7-9 to TRBJ1-1; D ambiguous. The length of the CDR3 is 13 residues. Germline V lookup: CDR1 SEHNR, CDR2 FQNEAQ (reference sequence).

This clonotype was counted at least ten times. The chain combines TRBV6-5 with TRBJ1-2; 8 bases line up with TRBD1. The ends lost 1 base at V and 8 bases at J; junction bases unmatched: 6. Per germline, CDR1 MNHEY and CDR2 SVGAGI. This CDR3 region has 14 residues. The CDR3 coding sequence is TGTGCCAGCAGTTACTTCAGGGGGGACAGGGGCTACACCTTC. This translates into CASSYFRGDRGYTF.

In this sample, this clonotype turned up once. J is TRBJ2-1 and V is TRBV7-6; D not certain. CDR1 and CDR2 (germline): SGHVS, FNYEAQ. This CDR3 comprises 14 residues. The V end lost 5 bases, the J end lost 8 bases, and 16 bases lay between the germline ends. The CDR3 DNA follows: TGTGCCAGCAGCGCCGGGCACTCCCTCGATGAGCAGTTCTTC. This sequence encodes CASSAGHSLDEQFF.

This clonotype was seen a handful of times. The rearrangement uses TRBV2 and TRBJ2-5; 10 bases are a match to TRBD2. The CDR3 is made up of 15 amino acids. V dropped 2 bases and J dropped 3; count of bases not matched to a gene: 3. Germline V gene sequence: CDR1 SNHLY, CDR2 FYNNEI. The CDR3 DNA follows: TGTGCCAGCAGTGAAATTAGCGGGGGGAAAGAGACCCAGTACTTC. Protein: CASSEISGGKETQYF.

The chain joins TRBV27 to TRBJ1-6; D gene uncertain. The V end was cut by 5 bases, the J end by 2 bases, with 7 bases between. Looked up from germline, CDR1 is MNHEY and CDR2 is SMNVEV (reference sequence). The CDR3 sequence is 14 residues long. The chain's CDR3 is CASSLEAYNSPLHF. The DNA of the CDR3 is TGTGCCAGCAGTCTGGAGGCCTATAATTCACCCCTCCACTTT.

This clonotype was counted only a few times. V and J are TRBV29-1 and TRBJ1-2; D may be TRBD1 (5 bases). The CDR3 spans 13 residues. Looked up from germline, CDR1 is SQVTM and CDR2 is ANQGSEA. Deletions cut 0 bases from V and 4 bases from J, with 9 bases between. The CDR3 region has the DNA TGCAGCGTTGAAGAAGGGACTGTCTATGGCTACACCTTC. Residues: CSVEEGTVYGYTF.

This clonotype came up once. A much larger clonotype is one base distant, so this may be a read error. The chain joins TRBV4-1 to TRBJ2-7; perhaps TRBD2 as D (6 bases). Per the germline V gene, CDR1 is MGHRA and CDR2 is YSYEKL. V gave up 3 bases and J gave up 0 bases, with 12 bases separating them. The CDR3 runs 15 residues. The CDR3 here is CASSHRYGSSYEQYF. The CDR3 bases are TGCGCCAGCAGCCATCGGTACGGGAGCTCCTACGAGCAGTACTTC.

This chain joins TRBV20-1 and TRBJ2-7, with 7 nucleotides matching TRBD1. The CDR3 consists of 14 residues. The trim removed 3 bases at V and 0 bases at J, leaving 5 bases unmatched. Germline V lookup: CDR1 DFQATT, CDR2 SNEGSKA (reference sequence). The CDR3 sequence is CSARPGGFSYEQYF. CDR3 bases: TGCAGTGCTAGGCCAGGGGGTTTCTCCTACGAGCAGTACTTC.